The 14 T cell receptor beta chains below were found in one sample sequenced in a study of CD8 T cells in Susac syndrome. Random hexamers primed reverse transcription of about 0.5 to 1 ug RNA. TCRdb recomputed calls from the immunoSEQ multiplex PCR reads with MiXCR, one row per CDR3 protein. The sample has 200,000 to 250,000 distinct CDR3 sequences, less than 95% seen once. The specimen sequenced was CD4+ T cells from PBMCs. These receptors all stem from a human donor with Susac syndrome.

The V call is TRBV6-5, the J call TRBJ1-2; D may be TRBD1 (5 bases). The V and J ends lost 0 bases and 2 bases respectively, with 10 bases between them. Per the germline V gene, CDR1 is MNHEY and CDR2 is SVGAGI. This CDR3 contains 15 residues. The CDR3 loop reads CASSYSTENNYGYTF. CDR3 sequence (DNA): TGTGCCAGCAGTTACTCGACAGAGAACAACTATGGCTACACCTTC.

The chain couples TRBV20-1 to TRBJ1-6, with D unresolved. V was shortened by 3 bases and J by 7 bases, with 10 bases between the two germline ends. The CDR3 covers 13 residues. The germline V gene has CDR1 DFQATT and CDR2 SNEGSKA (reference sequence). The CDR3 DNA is TGCAGTGCTAGTAGGCAGGAAAATTCACCCCTCCACTTT. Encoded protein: CSASRQENSPLHF.

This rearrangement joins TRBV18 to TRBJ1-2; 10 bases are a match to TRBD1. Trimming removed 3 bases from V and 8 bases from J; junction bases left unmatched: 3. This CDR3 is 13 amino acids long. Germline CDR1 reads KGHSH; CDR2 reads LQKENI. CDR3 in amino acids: CASSPTGGQGYTF. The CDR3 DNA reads TGTGCCAGCTCACCGACAGGGGGCCAAGGCTACACCTTC.

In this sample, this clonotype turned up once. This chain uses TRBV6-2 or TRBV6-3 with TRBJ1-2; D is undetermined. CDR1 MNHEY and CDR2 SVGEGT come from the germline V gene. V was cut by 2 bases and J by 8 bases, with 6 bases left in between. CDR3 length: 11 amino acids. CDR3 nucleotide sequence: TGTGCCAGCAGTTACCCTCGGGGCTACACCTTC. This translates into CASSYPRGYTF.

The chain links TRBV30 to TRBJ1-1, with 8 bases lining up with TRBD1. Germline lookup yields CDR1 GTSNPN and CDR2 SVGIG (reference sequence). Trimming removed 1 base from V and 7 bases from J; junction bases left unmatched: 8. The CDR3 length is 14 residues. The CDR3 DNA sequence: TGTGCCTGGAGTGAAGAAGTAACAGGGGGTGAAGCTTTCTTT. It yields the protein CAWSEEVTGGEAFF.

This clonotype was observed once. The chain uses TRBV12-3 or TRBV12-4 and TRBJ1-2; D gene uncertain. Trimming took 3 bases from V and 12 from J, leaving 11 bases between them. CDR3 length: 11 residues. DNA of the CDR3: TGTGCCAGCAGTTTGGTTAAGGGTGACACCTTC. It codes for CASSLVKGDTF.

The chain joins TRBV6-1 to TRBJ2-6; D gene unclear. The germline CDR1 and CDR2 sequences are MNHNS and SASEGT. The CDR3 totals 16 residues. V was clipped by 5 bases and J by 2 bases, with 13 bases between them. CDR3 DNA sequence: TGTGCCAGCAGTCTCCGTGTGGGCACTGGGGCCAACGTCCTGACTTTC. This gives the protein CASSLRVGTGANVLTF.

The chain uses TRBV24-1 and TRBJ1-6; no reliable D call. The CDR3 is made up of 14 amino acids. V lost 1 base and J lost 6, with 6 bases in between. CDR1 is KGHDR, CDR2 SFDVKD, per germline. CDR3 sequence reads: CATSDFRFNSPLHF. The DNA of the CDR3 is TGTGCCACCAGTGATTTTAGGTTTAATTCACCCCTCCACTTT.

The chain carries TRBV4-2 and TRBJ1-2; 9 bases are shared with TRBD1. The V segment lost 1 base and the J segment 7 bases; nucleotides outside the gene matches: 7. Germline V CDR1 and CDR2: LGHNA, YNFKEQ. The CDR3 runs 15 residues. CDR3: CASSQAGGQGGGYTF. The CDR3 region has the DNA TGTGCCAGCAGCCAAGCTGGGGGACAGGGAGGTGGCTACACCTTC.

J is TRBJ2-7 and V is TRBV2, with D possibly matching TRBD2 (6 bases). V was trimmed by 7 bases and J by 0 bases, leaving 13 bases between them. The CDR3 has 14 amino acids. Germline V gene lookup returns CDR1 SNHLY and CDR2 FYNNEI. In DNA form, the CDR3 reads TGTGCCAGCATGCGAGCGGGCTCCTCCTACGAGCAGTACTTC. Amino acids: CASMRAGSSYEQYF.

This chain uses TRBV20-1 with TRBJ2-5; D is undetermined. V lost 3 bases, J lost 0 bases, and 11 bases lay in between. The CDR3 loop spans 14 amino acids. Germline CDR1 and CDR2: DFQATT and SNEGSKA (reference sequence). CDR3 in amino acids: CSASSLVNQETQYF. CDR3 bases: TGCAGTGCTAGTAGTCTAGTCAACCAAGAGACCCAGTACTTC.

CDR3 loop: CATSRDLGRGDAYEQYF. The CDR3 DNA is TGTGCCACCAGCAGAGATTTGGGGCGGGGGGATGCCTACGAGCAGTACTTC. This chain links TRBV15 with TRBJ2-7, with 8 positions matching TRBD2. Looked up from germline, CDR1 is LNHNV and CDR2 is YYDKDF (reference sequence). V was clipped by 0 bases and J by 2 bases; unmatched bases: 9. This CDR3 is built from 17 residues.

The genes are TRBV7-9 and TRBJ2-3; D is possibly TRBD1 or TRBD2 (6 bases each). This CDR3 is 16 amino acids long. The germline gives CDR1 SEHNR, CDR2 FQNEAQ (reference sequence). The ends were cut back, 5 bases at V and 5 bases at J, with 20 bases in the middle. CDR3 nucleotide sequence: TGTGCCAGCAGCCCGTCCGGTGGGGGGCGCGGAGATACGCAGTATTTT. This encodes CASSPSGGGRGDTQYF. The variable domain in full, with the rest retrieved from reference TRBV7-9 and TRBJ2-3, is DTGVSQNPRHKITKRGQNVTFRCDPISEHNRLYWYRQTLGQGPEFLTYFQNEAQLEKSRLLSDRFSAERPKGSFSTLEIQRTEQGDSAMYLCASSPSGGGRGDTQYFGPGTRLTVL.

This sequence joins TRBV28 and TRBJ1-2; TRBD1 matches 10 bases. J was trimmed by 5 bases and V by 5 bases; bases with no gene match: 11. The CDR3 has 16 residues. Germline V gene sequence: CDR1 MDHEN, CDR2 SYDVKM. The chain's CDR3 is CASSETGGHPYYGYTF. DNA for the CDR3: TGTGCCAGCAGTGAGACAGGGGGCCATCCCTATTATGGCTACACCTTC.